The 20 T cell receptor beta chains given below trace back to one sample, sequenced in a study of T cell responses to AZD1222 COVID-19 vaccine. The table came from immunoSEQ multiplex PCR; TCRdb's copy has only in-frame clones and leaves some out. The sample includes about 150,000 clones, around nine tenths of them seen just once. This sample comprised peripheral blood, obtained on day 0 of AZD1222 vaccination. The receptor source for this set is an adult in good health.

J is TRBJ2-2 and V is TRBV5-1, with 7 bases lining up with TRBD1. Germline CDR1 is SGHRS and CDR2 is YFSETQ. This CDR3 is built from 14 residues. Trimming removed 8 bases from V and 5 bases from J; junction bases left unmatched: 9. DNA of the CDR3: TGCGCCAGTAGGGACCCCAGGGGGACCGGGGAGCTGTTTTTT. It specifies CASRDPRGTGELFF.

This clone was detected only a few times. V gene TRBV19 combines with J gene TRBJ1-5; unclear D gene. The CDR3 runs 15 residues. The germline V and J ends were trimmed by 9 bases and 0 bases, with 15 bases remaining between them. Germline V gene data show CDR1 as LNHDA and CDR2 as SQIVND (reference sequence). The DNA for the CDR3 is TGTGCCAGCTGGGCAGACGGGTATAGCAATCAGCCCCAGCATTTT. This encodes CASWADGYSNQPQHF. The full variable domain, completed using reference TRBV19 and TRBJ1-5, is DGGITQSPKYLFRKEGQNVTLSCEQNLNHDAMYWYRQDPGQGLRLIYYSQIVNDFQKGDIAEGYSVSREKKESFPLTVTSAQKNPTAFYLCASWADGYSNQPQHFGDGTRLSIL.

This clone was counted once. Within the sample, other DNA sequences also encode this same CDR3. The chain joins TRBV30 to TRBJ1-5; the D gene is possibly TRBD1 (5 bases). This CDR3 contains 13 residues. The germline V gene has CDR1 GTSNPN and CDR2 SVGIG (reference sequence). V lost 1 base, J lost 4 bases, and 8 bases lay in between. The CDR3 bases are TGTGCCTGGAGTGGCGGGGGAAATCAGCCCCAGCATTTT. It yields the protein CAWSGGGNQPQHF.

The chain combines TRBV19 with TRBJ1-1; 8 positions agree with TRBD1. Germline V gene lookup returns CDR1 LNHDA and CDR2 SQIVND (reference sequence). CDR3 size: 14 residues. V shed 2 bases, J shed 5 bases, and the junction held 4 bases outside the gene matches. CDR3 nucleotides: TGTGCCAGTAGTATACAAACAGGGGGGACTGAAGCTTTCTTT. Protein: CASSIQTGGTEAFF.

This clone came up once. CDR3 in amino acids: CASSKEGGTSGYNEQFF. The DNA for the CDR3 is TGTGCCAGCAGCAAAGAGGGCGGGACTAGCGGATACAATGAGCAGTTCTTC. This chain joins TRBV21-1 and TRBJ2-1; TRBD2 is the table's D call and was not checked against the DNA. TRBV21-1 is reported as a pseudogene. The CDR3 spans 17 residues.

The rearrangement links TRBV28 to TRBJ1-1, with TRBD1 matching over 9 bases. The CDR3 length is 15 residues. The V segment lost 5 bases and the J segment 8 bases; nucleotides outside the gene matches: 12. CDR1 MDHEN and CDR2 SYDVKM come from the germline V gene. In nucleotides, the CDR3 is TGTGCCAGCAGTCTCGAACCGGGACAGGGCCCCGAAGCTTTCTTT. Encoded protein: CASSLEPGQGPEAFF. Drawing the rest from reference TRBV28 and TRBJ1-1, the complete variable domain is DVKVTQSSRYLVKRTGEKVFLECVQDMDHENMFWYRQDPGLGLRLIYFSYDVKMKEKGDIPEGYSVSREKKERFSLILESASTNQTSMYLCASSLEPGQGPEAFFGQGTRLTVV.

The chain carries TRBV19 and TRBJ2-2; 7 bases agree with TRBD2. The CDR3 has 13 amino acids. The trim removed 7 bases at V and 3 bases at J, leaving 2 bases unmatched. Germline V gene data show CDR1 as LNHDA and CDR2 as SQIVND (reference sequence). The CDR3 DNA reads as TGTGCCAGTAACGGGGGGTACACCGGGGAGCTGTTTTTT. Protein product: CASNGGYTGELFF.

The CDR3 reads CASSSTSGSTDTQYF. The CDR3 nucleotides read TGTGCCAGCAGCTCAACCTCGGGGAGCACAGATACGCAGTATTTT. The chain links TRBV11-2 to TRBJ2-3; perhaps TRBD2 as D (5 bases). Germline V gene sequence: CDR1 SGHAT, CDR2 FQNNGV. This CDR3 has 15 amino acids. V was pared by 4 bases and J by 0 bases, with 11 bases between.

In this sample, this clone turned up a few times. The chain is built from TRBV9 and TRBJ1-4; D is undetermined. This CDR3 comprises 13 residues. The germline V gene encodes CDR1 SGDLS and CDR2 YYNGEE. Trimming cost V 8 bases and J 2 bases, with 10 bases left between them. For the CDR3, the DNA is TGTGCCAGTGGGAGAGCGACTAATGAAAAACTGTTTTTT. Translated: CASGRATNEKLFF.

CDR3 nucleotides: TGTGCCAGCAGCGGATTGGGACAGCTGAACACTGAAGCTTTCTTT. Residues: CASSGLGQLNTEAFF. This chain connects TRBV9 to TRBJ1-1, with 7 nucleotides matching TRBD1. This CDR3 contains 15 residues. Looked up from germline, CDR1 is SGDLS and CDR2 is YYNGEE. V was pared by 3 bases and J by 0 bases, with 5 bases of the junction left unmatched.

V is TRBV6-8 and J is TRBJ1-1; D remains unclear. Trimming removed 7 bases at V and 8 bases at J, with 11 bases between. The CDR3 is 11 amino acids. Per germline, CDR1 MNHGY and CDR2 SAAAGT. The CDR3 coding sequence is TGTGCCAGCATCTGGTGTATCGAAGCTTTCTTT. Its translation is CASIWCIEAFF.

The V and J genes are TRBV6-1 and TRBJ2-1, with 7 bases identical to TRBD2. This CDR3 is built from 17 residues. Looked up from germline, CDR1 is MNHNS and CDR2 is SASEGT. Trimming at V came to 4 bases and at J to 1 base, leaving 10 bases not matched to a gene. This CDR3 reads CASSAGSGALSYNEQFF. DNA for the CDR3: TGTGCCAGCAGTGCGGGGAGCGGGGCCCTATCCTACAATGAGCAGTTCTTC.

The chain links TRBV27 to TRBJ1-1; 7 bases are a match to TRBD1. V dropped 5 bases and J dropped 1; count of bases not matched to a gene: 4. Germline V CDR1 and CDR2: MNHEY, SMNVEV (reference sequence). The CDR3 length is 14 residues. CDR3: CASSLGQENTEAFF. The CDR3 DNA is TGTGCCAGCAGTCTCGGACAGGAGAACACTGAAGCTTTCTTT.

The genes are TRBV5-1 and TRBJ2-2; 10 nucleotides agree with TRBD1. CDR1 and CDR2 from the germline V gene are SGHRS and YFSETQ. This CDR3 has 17 residues. Trimming took 0 bases from V and 2 from J; bases not matched to a gene: 4. In DNA form, the CDR3 reads TGCGCCAGCAGCTTGGCGGGGACAGGGGTAAACACCGGGGAGCTGTTTTTT. Its translation is CASSLAGTGVNTGELFF.

The chain recombines TRBV19 with TRBJ1-4; the D is unclear. Germline CDR1 is LNHDA and CDR2 is SQIVND (reference sequence). The CDR3 has 14 amino acids. The V gene lost 10 bases and the J gene lost 6 bases, with 18 bases spanning the gap. The chain's CDR3 is CATRPGPAYEKLFF. In nucleotides, the CDR3 is TGTGCCACCCGGCCCGGGCCCGCGTATGAAAAACTGTTTTTT.

This chain links TRBV6-5 with TRBJ1-1; tentatively, D is TRBD1 (6 bases). The germline V gene has CDR1 MNHEY and CDR2 SVGAGI. Trimming shortened V by 7 bases and J by 3 bases, and 15 bases separated the two germline ends. This CDR3 region has 14 residues. The CDR3 nucleotides read TGTGCCAGCAACCAACGGGGGGCCGACACTGAAGCTTTCTTT. It codes for CASNQRGADTEAFF.

The rearrangement uses TRBV7-9 and TRBJ1-1, with D unresolved. The CDR3 totals 11 residues. CDR1 is SEHNR and CDR2 is FQNEAQ in the germline V gene (reference sequence). Trimming shortened V by 2 bases and J by 6 bases, and 4 bases separated the two germline ends. The CDR3 DNA reads TGTGCCAGCAGCTTACAAGCTGAAGCTTTCTTT. Amino acids: CASSLQAEAFF.

The chain recombines TRBV7-2 with TRBJ1-6; D possibly corresponds to TRBD1 (6 bases). Germline V lookup: CDR1 SGHTA, CDR2 FQGNSA. The ends were cut back, 1 base at V and 7 bases at J, with 17 bases in the middle. CDR3 length equals 17 residues. CDR3 DNA: TGTGCCAGCAGCTTAGGCCACTCTACAGGGTTGAATTCACCCCTCCACTTT. Encoded protein: CASSLGHSTGLNSPLHF.

The genes are TRBV7-3 and TRBJ1-5; a possible D gene is TRBD1 (5 bases). V lost 9 bases and J lost 7, with 16 bases in between. The CDR3 has 13 amino acids. Per the germline V gene, CDR1 is SGHTA and CDR2 is FQGTGA. The chain's CDR3 is CASSIGGNQPQHF. CDR3 bases: TGTGCCAGTTCCATCGGGGGAAACCAGCCCCAGCATTTT.

The V call is TRBV30, the J call TRBJ2-5, with D possibly matching TRBD1 (5 bases). Germline CDR1 and CDR2: GTSNPN and SVGIG (reference sequence). V was pared by 2 bases and J by 2 bases, with 15 bases between. CDR3 size: 15 residues. CDR3 DNA: TGTGCCTGGAGTCCATCCAGGGTGGAGCAAGAGACCCAGTACTTC. Amino acid sequence: CAWSPSRVEQETQYF.